This TCR beta chain was observed in a study of T cell repertoires in ileal Crohn's disease. Study-level background: Every patient was operated on for stricturing (roughly 61%) or penetrating (approximately 40%) complications. About half of patients got postoperative therapy: around 10 thiopurines, approximately 17 anti-TNF. Study-level points and caveats: All patients with clonality above 26.8% had endoscopic recurrence.

Repertoires were generated with immunoSEQ multiplex PCR, while TCRdb's copy carries only in-frame clones and drops some. This sample has some 15,000 clones, with about 60% found just once. This clone has a handful of counts. Its antigen is unidentified. Germline assignment: CDR1 MNHNS and CDR2 SASEGT. The CDR3 extends over 12 amino acids. V shed 10 bases and J 4 bases; nucleotides not matched to a gene: 6. Sequenced sample: ileal tissue. The origin of this receptor is an adult with Crohn's disease. This chain joins TRBV6-1 and TRBJ1-1; 7 bases line up with TRBD1. This chain's CDR3 is CAISRQGTEAFF. The CDR3 DNA is TGTGCCATTTCTCGACAGGGCACTGAAGCTTTCTTT.